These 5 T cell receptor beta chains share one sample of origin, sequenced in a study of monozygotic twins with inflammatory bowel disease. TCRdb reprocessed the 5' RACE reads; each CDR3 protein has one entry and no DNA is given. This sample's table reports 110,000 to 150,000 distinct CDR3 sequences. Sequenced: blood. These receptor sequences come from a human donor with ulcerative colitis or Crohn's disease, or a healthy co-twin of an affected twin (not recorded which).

CDR3 sequence: CASSGGTGELFF. The chain carries TRBV11-3 and TRBJ2-2; TCRdb's D gene call, TRBD1, goes unchecked for lack of DNA. This CDR3 comprises 12 residues. Germline loops: CDR1 SGHNT, CDR2 YENEEA.

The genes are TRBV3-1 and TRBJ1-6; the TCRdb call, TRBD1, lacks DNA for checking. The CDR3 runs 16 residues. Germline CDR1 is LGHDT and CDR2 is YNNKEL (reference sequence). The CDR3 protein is CASSPHRQGGYMRQDF.

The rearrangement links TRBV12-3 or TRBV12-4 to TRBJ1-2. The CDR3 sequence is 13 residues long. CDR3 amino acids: CASSLRENYGYTF.

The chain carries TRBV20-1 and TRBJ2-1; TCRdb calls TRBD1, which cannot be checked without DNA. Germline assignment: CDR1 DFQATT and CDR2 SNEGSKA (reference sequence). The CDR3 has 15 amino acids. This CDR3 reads CSALLTGWSYNEQFF.

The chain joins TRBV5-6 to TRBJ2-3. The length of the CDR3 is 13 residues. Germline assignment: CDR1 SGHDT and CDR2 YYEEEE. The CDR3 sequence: CASSFEPTDTQYF. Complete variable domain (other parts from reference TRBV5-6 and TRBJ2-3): DAGVTQSPTHLIKTRGQQVTLRCSPKSGHDTVSWYQQALGQGPQFIFQYYEEEERQRGNFPDRFSGHQFPNYSSELNVNALLLGDSALYLCASSFEPTDTQYFGPGTRLTVL.